This is a list of T cell receptor beta chains from one sample in a study of blood T cell repertoires in COVID-19. Clones were read by immunoSEQ multiplex PCR, and TCRdb kept only the in-frame ones, dropping some. Found here are around 300,000 clones, roughly 90% of them singletons; the top ten hold 3%. Source material: peripheral blood. The receptors come from a woman in her 30s with active or convalescent COVID-19. Each CDR3 is given with its conserved first and last residue. The D gene is left open where the match is weak. Size is omitted from some rows. Given values are once, few, many or a class for expanded clones.

size | J | V | D | CDR3 | DNA
- | TRBJ1-5 | TRBV27 | - | CASSLGPSNQPQHF | TGTGCCAGCAGTTTAGGCCCTAGCAATCAGCCCCAGCATTTT
few | TRBJ1-4 | TRBV30 | - | CACPGGPKGTNEKLFF | TGTGCCTGCCCGGGAGGTCCAAAGGGAACTAATGAAAAACTGTTTTTT
- | TRBJ2-7 | TRBV6-2/TRBV6-3 | - | CASSESGYEQYF | TGTGCCAGCAGCGAATCGGGGTACGAGCAGTACTTC
- | TRBJ1-5 | TRBV7-3 | - | CASSLRQGSNQPQHF | TGTGCCAGCAGCTTGAGGCAGGGAAGCAATCAGCCCCAGCATTTT
- | TRBJ2-6 | TRBV27 | - | CASSLKAGFPLSGANVLTF | TGTGCCAGCAGTTTAAAGGCAGGGTTCCCCCTCTCTGGGGCCAACGTCCTGACTTTC
- | TRBJ1-5 | TRBV27 | - | CASSLSRFNRPNQPQHF | TGTGCCAGCAGTTTATCTCGGTTCAACAGACCCAATCAGCCCCAGCATTTT
- | TRBJ1-2 | TRBV4-1 | - | CASSQDRAYYGYTF | TGCGCCAGCAGCCAAGACAGGGCCTACTATGGCTACACCTTC
- | TRBJ2-7 | TRBV6-5 | TRBD1 | CASESRTGGYEQYF | TGTGCCAGCGAAAGTAGGACAGGGGGCTACGAGCAGTACTTC
- | TRBJ1-5 | TRBV6-5 | - | CASKGDSNQPQHF | TGTGCCAGCAAAGGCGACAGTAATCAGCCCCAGCATTTT
once | TRBJ2-5 | TRBV6-5 | TRBD2 | CASRFGGGPLVTQYF | TGTGCCAGCAGATTCGGGGGGGGCCCGTTAGTGACCCAGTACTTC
- | TRBJ2-7 | TRBV3-1/TRBV3-2 | TRBD1 | CASSQQGAREQYF | TGTGCCAGCAGCCAGCAGGGGGCGAGGGAGCAGTACTTC
- | TRBJ1-2 | TRBV29-1 | - | CSVGVGGGYTF | TGCAGCGTTGGGGTAGGCGGGGGCTACACCTTC
once | TRBJ1-3 | TRBV30 | TRBD1 | CAWSGDRRSGNTIYF | TGTGCCTGGAGTGGGGACAGGCGCTCTGGAAACACCATATATTTT
once | TRBJ2-2 | TRBV6-5 | - | CASSQGGIGELFF | TGTGCCAGCAGTCAGGGGGGTATCGGGGAGCTGTTTTTT
- | TRBJ1-5 | TRBV7-8 | - | CASSLTSSGPQHF | TGTGCCAGCAGCTTAACCTCTTCGGGGCCCCAGCATTTT
- | TRBJ1-2 | TRBV6-4 | - | CARNRTDYGYTF | TGTGCCAGAAATCGGACAGACTATGGCTACACCTTC
- | TRBJ2-1 | TRBV4-1 | TRBD2 | CASSQFSGSYNEQFF | TGCGCCAGCAGCCAATTTAGCGGGTCCTACAATGAGCAGTTCTTC
- | TRBJ1-2 | TRBV19 | - | CASTLEEGLGYTF | TGTGCCAGTACCCTTGAGGAGGGTCTGGGCTACACCTTC
- | TRBJ1-2 | TRBV10-3 | TRBD1 | CAISESGTGSYGYTF | TGTGCCATCAGTGAGTCCGGGACAGGCTCCTATGGCTACACCTTC
- | TRBJ1-2 | TRBV6-2/TRBV6-3 | - | CASSYQANYGYTF | TGTGCCAGCAGTTATCAGGCGAACTATGGCTACACCTTC
- | TRBJ1-2 | TRBV19 | TRBD1 | CATSKIGQVYGYTF | TGTGCCACCTCGAAGATCGGACAGGTCTATGGCTACACCTTC
- | TRBJ1-2 | TRBV28 | - | CASSILEGYTF | TGTGCCAGCAGCATACTAGAGGGCTACACCTTC
once | TRBJ2-7 | TRBV6-2/TRBV6-3 | - | CASIPAGLAYEQYF | TGTGCCAGCATCCCCGCGGGCCTAGCCTACGAGCAGTACTTC
- | TRBJ2-3 | TRBV7-2 | TRBD2 | CASSFGWGGDTQYF | TGTGCCAGCAGCTTTGGGTGGGGAGGGGATACGCAGTATTTT
- | TRBJ2-7 | TRBV7-2 | TRBD2 | CASSLSGGSYEQYF | TGTGCCAGCAGCCTAAGCGGGGGAAGCTACGAGCAGTACTTC
- | TRBJ2-1 | TRBV3-1/TRBV3-2 | TRBD2 | CASSGRTSASYNEQFF | TGTGCCAGCAGCGGTCGGACTAGCGCGTCCTACAATGAGCAGTTCTTC
- | TRBJ1-1 | TRBV28 | TRBD1 | CASVRGVTEAFF | TGTGCCAGCGTCAGGGGGGTCACTGAAGCTTTCTTT
- | TRBJ2-7 | TRBV14 | - | CASSQVLYEQYF | TGTGCCAGCAGCCAAGTCCTCTACGAGCAGTACTTC
- | TRBJ1-1 | TRBV7-2 | - | CASSWTENTEAFF | TGTGCCAGCAGCTGGACAGAGAACACTGAAGCTTTCTTT
- | TRBJ2-5 | TRBV18 | TRBD1 | CASSLRQGETQYF | TGTGCCAGCTCTCTTCGACAGGGGGAGACCCAGTACTTC
- | TRBJ1-1 | TRBV18 | TRBD1 | CASSHLDREFTEAFF | TGTGCCAGCTCACACCTCGACAGGGAGTTCACTGAAGCTTTCTTT
- | TRBJ2-7 | TRBV5-1 | TRBD1 | CASSPGPGGEQYF | TGCGCCAGCAGCCCGGGGCCAGGGGGCGAGCAGTACTTC
once | TRBJ1-6 | TRBV7-9 | TRBD1 | CASSSGQSFPLHF | TGTGCCAGCAGCTCGGGACAGAGCTTTCCCCTCCACTTT
- | TRBJ2-7 | TRBV2 | - | CASDLRGPLGEQYF | TGTGCCAGCGACCTCAGGGGCCCGCTCGGCGAGCAGTACTTC
- | TRBJ2-1 | TRBV28 | - | CASSLNEQFF | TGTGCCAGCAGCCTCAATGAGCAGTTCTTC
once | TRBJ2-2 | TRBV27 | - | CASKVWGGPSGELFF | TGTGCCAGCAAAGTATGGGGGGGCCCCTCCGGGGAGCTGTTTTTT
- | TRBJ1-6 | TRBV10-3 | - | CAISDRGGVSPLHF | TGTGCCATCAGTGACAGGGGAGGGGTTTCACCCCTCCACTTT
- | TRBJ2-7 | TRBV9 | - | CASSPTRGGSEQYF | TGTGCCAGCAGCCCCACGAGAGGAGGAAGCGAGCAGTACTTC
- | TRBJ1-1 | TRBV7-8 | - | CASSLSGGPTEAFF | TGTGCCAGCAGCTTATCTGGCGGGCCCACTGAAGCTTTCTTT
once | TRBJ1-2 | TRBV19 | - | CASSPESGRVRYGYTF | TGTGCCAGTAGTCCTGAAAGTGGCAGGGTTCGATATGGCTACACCTTC
- | TRBJ1-2 | TRBV19 | TRBD1 | CASSPGGGYTF | TGTGCCAGTAGTCCAGGGGGCGGCTACACCTTC
- | TRBJ2-7 | TRBV7-8 | TRBD1 | CASSPRDRDGEQYF | TGTGCCAGCAGCCCCCGGGACAGGGACGGCGAGCAGTACTTC
- | TRBJ2-7 | TRBV11-2 | TRBD1 | CASSLGTGAYEQYF | TGTGCCAGCAGCTTAGGGACAGGGGCCTACGAGCAGTACTTC
- | TRBJ2-1 | TRBV5-8 | TRBD2 | CASSFYRLATNEQFF | TGTGCCAGCAGCTTTTATCGACTAGCGACCAATGAGCAGTTCTTC
- | TRBJ1-4 | TRBV28 | TRBD1 | CASSFQAGGSNEKLFF | TGTGCCAGCAGTTTCCAGGCAGGGGGAAGTAATGAAAAACTGTTTTTT
- | TRBJ1-4 | TRBV30 | - | CAIKGRDEKLFF | TGTGCCATTAAAGGCAGGGATGAAAAACTGTTTTTT
- | TRBJ2-2 | TRBV29-1 | - | CSVSRTGELFF | TGCAGCGTTTCGAGGACCGGGGAGCTGTTTTTT
- | TRBJ1-2 | TRBV6-2/TRBV6-3 | TRBD1 | CASSYSLRGTGGYGYTF | TGTGCCAGCAGTTACTCCCTGCGGGGGACAGGGGGCTATGGCTACACCTTC
- | TRBJ2-5 | TRBV19 | - | CASSIASTGFQETQYF | TGTGCCAGTAGTATAGCCTCAACAGGGTTCCAAGAGACCCAGTACTTC
- | TRBJ2-1 | TRBV3-1/TRBV3-2 | TRBD1 | CASSRRTGGNEQFF | TGTGCCAGCAGCCGCCGGACAGGAGGCAATGAGCAGTTCTTC
once | TRBJ1-2 | TRBV30 | - | CAWSVQAVYGYTF | TGTGCCTGGAGTGTACAAGCGGTTTATGGCTACACCTTC
- | TRBJ1-3 | TRBV5-5 | - | CASSLRSGGPGNTIYF | TGTGCCAGCAGCTTGAGGTCGGGGGGCCCTGGAAACACCATATATTTT
once | TRBJ2-3 | TRBV5-1 | TRBD1 | CASSFDRGADTQYF | TGCGCCAGCAGCTTCGACAGGGGGGCAGATACGCAGTATTTT
- | TRBJ2-7 | TRBV6-5 | - | CASSPQRGGTYEQYF | TGTGCCAGCAGTCCCCAAAGGGGGGGAACCTACGAGCAGTACTTC
- | TRBJ2-5 | TRBV7-7 | TRBD1 | CASSPTGGRGETQYF | TGTGCTAGCAGCCCCACAGGGGGACGAGGGGAGACCCAGTACTTC
- | TRBJ1-3 | TRBV2 | - | CASRGMGGSGNTIYF | TGTGCCAGCAGGGGAATGGGGGGCTCTGGAAACACCATATATTTT
- | TRBJ2-5 | TRBV5-8 | TRBD2 | CASSFGGPRLAEETQYF | TGTGCCAGCAGCTTTGGGGGCCCGCGACTAGCGGAAGAGACCCAGTACTTC